A single TCR beta chain is shown here with its context. This sample is drawn from a study of blood T cell repertoires in COVID-19. Turning to the study itself: COVID-19 samples, acute and convalescent, were from the United States, Italy and Spain. Sample material is recorded as cDNA or gDNA derived from T cells, B-cell-depleted T cells, or PBMCs.

The CDR3 has 14 residues. Trimming removed 7 bases at V and 0 bases at J, with 13 bases between. Germline V gene lookup returns CDR1 MNHEY and CDR2 SVGAGI. In the original workflow: The assay estimated nucleated cells by amplifying reference gene primers. TCRdb's table, derived via immunoSEQ multiplex PCR, lists solely in-frame clones and lacks some. D and trimming were read from the DNA, whereas the V and J calls and clone size are those reported in that table. Of approximately 200,000 clones in the sample, approximately 85% were seen once. The TCR sequence derives from a human donor with active or convalescent COVID-19. The donor label of this sample is uncertain. The chain carries TRBV6-5 and TRBJ2-7; D is possibly TRBD1 (5 bases). Sequenced material: peripheral blood. The CDR3 loop reads CASMSQGSSYEQYF. The CDR3 nucleotides read TGTGCCAGCATGAGTCAGGGAAGCTCCTACGAGCAGTACTTC.